Below, one TCR beta chain is given with its context. The data were obtained in a study of T-cell memory formation after mild COVID-19. The CDR3 runs 14 residues. Deletions cut 5 bases from V and 10 bases from J, with 18 bases between. The germline gives CDR1 SGHNT, CDR2 YENEEA. TCRdb processed the 5' RACE reads anew with MiXCR; each CDR3 protein has one entry. The profile shows fewer than 700,000 distinct CDR3 sequences, about a fifth of them singletons. This rearrangement joins TRBV11-3 to TRBJ2-1; D possibly corresponds to TRBD1 (5 bases). Sample: PBMCs or a T cell subset sorted from them (not recorded which). This clonotype was sampled from an adult woman who had mild COVID-19 (a few samples of this study predate the infection). Cell type and time point are not known. The CDR3 nucleotides are TGTGCCAGCAGCCCCGGTGGGGCCAATGTCGAGCAGTTCTTC. Translating gives CASSPGGANVEQFF.